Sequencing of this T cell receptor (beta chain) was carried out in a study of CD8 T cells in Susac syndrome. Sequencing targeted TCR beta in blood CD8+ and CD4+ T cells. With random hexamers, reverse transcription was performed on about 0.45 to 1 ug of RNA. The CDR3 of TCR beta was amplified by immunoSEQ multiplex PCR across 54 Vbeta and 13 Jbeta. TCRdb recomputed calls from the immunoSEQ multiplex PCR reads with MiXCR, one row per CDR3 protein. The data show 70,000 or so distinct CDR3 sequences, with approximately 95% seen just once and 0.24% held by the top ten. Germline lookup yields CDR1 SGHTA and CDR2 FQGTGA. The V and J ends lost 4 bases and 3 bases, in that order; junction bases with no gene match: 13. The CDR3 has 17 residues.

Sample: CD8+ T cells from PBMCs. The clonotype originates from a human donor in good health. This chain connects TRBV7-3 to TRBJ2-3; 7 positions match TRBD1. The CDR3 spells CASSSYKTGWGTDTQYF. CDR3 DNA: TGTGCCAGCAGCTCTTATAAGACAGGGTGGGGTACAGATACGCAGTATTTT.